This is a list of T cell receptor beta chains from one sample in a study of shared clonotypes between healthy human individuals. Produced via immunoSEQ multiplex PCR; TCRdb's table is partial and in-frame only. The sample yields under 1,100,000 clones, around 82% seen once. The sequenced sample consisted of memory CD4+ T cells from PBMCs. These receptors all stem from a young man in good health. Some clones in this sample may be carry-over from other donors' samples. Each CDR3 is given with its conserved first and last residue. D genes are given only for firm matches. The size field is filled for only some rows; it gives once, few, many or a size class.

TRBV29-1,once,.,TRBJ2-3,CSGTAADTQYF,TGCAGCGGAACGGCGGCAGATACGCAGTATTTT
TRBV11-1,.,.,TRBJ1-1,CASSLGPGRVTEAFF,TGTGCCAGCAGCTTAGGTCCGGGGCGAGTAACTGAAGCTTTCTTT
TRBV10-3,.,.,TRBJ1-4,CAISESPGRQIEGEKLFF,TGTGCCATCAGTGAGTCACCCGGACGGCAGATAGAAGGGGAAAAACTGTTTTTT
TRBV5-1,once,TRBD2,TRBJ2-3,CASSHSGSGDTQYF,TGCGCCAGCAGCCATAGCGGGAGTGGGGATACGCAGTATTTT
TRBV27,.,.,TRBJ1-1,CASSPAGLANTEAFF,TGTGCCAGCAGTCCCGCGGGACTAGCGAACACTGAAGCTTTCTTT
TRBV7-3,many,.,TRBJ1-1,CASSAQGRGGEAFF,TGTGCCAGCAGCGCACAGGGTAGGGGTGGTGAAGCTTTCTTT
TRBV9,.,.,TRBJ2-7,CASSVGQGWSYEQYF,TGTGCCAGCAGCGTAGGGCAGGGGTGGTCCTACGAGCAGTACTTC
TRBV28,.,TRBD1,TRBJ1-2,CASSGPGQGVPGYTF,TGTGCCAGCAGTGGACCGGGACAGGGGGTTCCTGGCTACACCTTC
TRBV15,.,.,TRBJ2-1,CATSRGGSYNEQFF,TGTGCCACCAGCAGGGGGGGATCCTACAATGAGCAGTTCTTC
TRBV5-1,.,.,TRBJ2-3,CASSLSPTDTQYF,TGCGCCAGCAGCCTGTCCCCCACAGATACGCAGTATTTT
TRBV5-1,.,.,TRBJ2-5,CASSPDSRGETQYF,TGCGCCAGCAGCCCGGACAGCCGGGGGGAGACCCAGTACTTC
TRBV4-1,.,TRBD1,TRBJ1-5,CASSPTNRGLWQPQHF,TGCGCCAGCAGCCCCACGAACAGGGGGCTTTGGCAGCCCCAGCATTTT
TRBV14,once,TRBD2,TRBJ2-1,CASSQGLAVYNEQFF,TGTGCCAGCAGCCAAGGACTAGCGGTTTACAATGAGCAGTTCTTC
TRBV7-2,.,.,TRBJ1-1,CASSLGRVDTEAFF,TGTGCCAGCAGCTTAGGACGGGTCGACACTGAAGCTTTCTTT
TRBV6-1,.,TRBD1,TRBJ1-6,CASSEWGPGQGASPLHF,TGTGCCAGCAGTGAGTGGGGACCGGGACAGGGGGCCTCACCCCTCCACTTT
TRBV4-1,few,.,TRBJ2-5,CASSRTRLGGQETQYF,TGCGCCAGCAGCCGGACACGCCTAGGTGGCCAAGAGACCCAGTACTTC
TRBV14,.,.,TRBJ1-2,CASSQVGGLGGYTF,TGTGCCAGCAGCCAAGTCGGGGGGCTCGGCGGCTACACCTTC
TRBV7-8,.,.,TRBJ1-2,CASSLIVTGSSTNTF,TGTGCCAGCAGCTTAATCGTAACTGGGTCGTCTACGAACACCTTC
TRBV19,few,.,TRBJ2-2,CASSIVRWDTGELFF,TGTGCCAGTAGTATAGTGCGATGGGACACCGGGGAGCTGTTTTTT
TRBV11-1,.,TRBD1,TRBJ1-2,CASTGDRDYGYTF,TGTGCCAGCACCGGGGACAGGGACTATGGCTACACCTTC
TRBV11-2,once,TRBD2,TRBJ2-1,CASSSAGGAYNEQFF,TGTGCCAGCAGCTCAGCGGGAGGGGCCTACAATGAGCAGTTCTTC
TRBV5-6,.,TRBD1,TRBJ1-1,CASSHRDRGGTEAFF,TGTGCCAGCAGCCACCGGGACAGGGGGGGAACTGAAGCTTTCTTT
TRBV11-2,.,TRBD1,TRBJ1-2,CASSFGDRVYHGYTF,TGTGCCAGCAGCTTTGGGGACAGGGTTTATCATGGCTACACCTTC
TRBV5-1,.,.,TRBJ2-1,CASSWGEPSNEQFF,TGCGCCAGCAGCTGGGGGGAACCCTCCAATGAGCAGTTCTTC
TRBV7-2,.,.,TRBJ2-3,CASSSQSGDTQYF,TGTGCCAGCAGCTCACAAAGTGGAGATACGCAGTATTTT
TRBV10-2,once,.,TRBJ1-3,CASSAAGSGNTIYF,TGCGCCAGCAGTGCTGCGGGCTCGGGAAACACCATATATTTT
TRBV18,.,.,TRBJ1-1,CASSPPGSGRNTEAFF,TGTGCCAGCTCACCTCCGGGATCCGGTCGAAACACTGAAGCTTTCTTT
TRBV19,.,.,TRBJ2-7,CASSIQGAYEQYF,TGTGCCAGTAGTATCCAGGGAGCCTACGAGCAGTACTTC
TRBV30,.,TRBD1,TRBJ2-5,CAFDPGTGGFVQYF,TGTGCCTTCGACCCGGGAACAGGGGGCTTTGTCCAGTACTTC
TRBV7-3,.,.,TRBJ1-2,CASSLTGGGEGYTF,TGTGCCAGCAGCTTAACCGGCGGCGGAGAGGGCTACACCTTC
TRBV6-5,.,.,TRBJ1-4,CASSYRRGEKLFF,TGTGCCAGCAGTTACAGGAGAGGAGAAAAACTGTTTTTT
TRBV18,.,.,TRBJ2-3,CASSPRGDGEDTQYF,TGTGCCAGCTCACCACGCGGAGACGGAGAAGATACGCAGTATTTT
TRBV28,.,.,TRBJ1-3,CASTTGGATGNTIYF,TGTGCCAGCACCACAGGAGGGGCTACTGGAAACACCATATATTTT
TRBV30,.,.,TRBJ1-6,CAWNQRSSPLHF,TGTGCCTGGAACCAACGAAGCTCACCCCTCCACTTT
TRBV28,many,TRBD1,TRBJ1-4,CASSYHTGQGRPRF,TGTGCCAGCAGTTATCATACGGGACAGGGCAGACCCCGTTTT
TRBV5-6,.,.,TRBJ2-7,CASSWGGSRSGEQYF,TGTGCCAGCAGCTGGGGTGGGTCGAGGTCGGGCGAGCAGTACTTC
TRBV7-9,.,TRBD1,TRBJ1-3,CASSDPPGQGLGNTIYF,TGTGCCAGCAGCGATCCGCCGGGACAGGGGCTTGGAAACACCATATATTTT
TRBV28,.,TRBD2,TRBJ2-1,CASGGGRQFF,TGTGCCAGCGGGGGGGGACGGCAGTTCTTC
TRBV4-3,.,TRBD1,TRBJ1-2,CASSQDWAGGNYGYTF,TGCGCCAGCAGCCAAGATTGGGCAGGGGGTAACTATGGCTACACCTTC
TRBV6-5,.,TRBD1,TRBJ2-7,CASRDSGTASYEQYF,TGTGCCAGCAGGGATTCGGGGACAGCTTCCTACGAGCAGTACTTC
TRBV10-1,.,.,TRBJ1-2,CARKTYGYTF,TGCGCCAGAAAGACCTATGGCTACACCTTC
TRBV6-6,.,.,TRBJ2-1,CASSPTRSSYNEQFF,TGTGCCAGCAGCCCCACTAGGAGCTCCTACAATGAGCAGTTCTTC
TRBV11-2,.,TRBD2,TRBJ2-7,CASSSGLAGVEQYF,TGTGCCAGCAGCTCGGGACTAGCGGGAGTCGAGCAGTACTTC
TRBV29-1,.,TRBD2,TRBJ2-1,CSVVWGGNEQFF,TGCAGCGTTGTGTGGGGGGGCAATGAGCAGTTCTTC
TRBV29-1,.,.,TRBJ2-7,CSARTSSHSYEQYF,TGCAGCGCCCGGACATCCTCTCACTCCTACGAGCAGTACTTC
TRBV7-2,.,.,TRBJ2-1,CASSRDRGDYNEQFF,TGTGCCAGCAGCAGAGACCGGGGAGATTACAATGAGCAGTTCTTC
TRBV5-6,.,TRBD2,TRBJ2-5,CASGGLAGAGETQYF,TGTGCCAGCGGGGGACTAGCGGGAGCGGGCGAGACCCAGTACTTC
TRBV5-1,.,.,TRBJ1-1,CASSYRGASTEAFF,TGCGCCAGCAGCTATAGGGGGGCGTCGACTGAAGCTTTCTTT
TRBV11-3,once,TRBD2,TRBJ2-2,CASSWTSGSSTGELFF,TGTGCCAGCAGCTGGACTAGCGGGAGTAGCACCGGGGAGCTGTTTTTT
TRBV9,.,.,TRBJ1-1,CASSATSQNTEAFF,TGTGCCAGCAGCGCGACAAGCCAGAACACTGAAGCTTTCTTT